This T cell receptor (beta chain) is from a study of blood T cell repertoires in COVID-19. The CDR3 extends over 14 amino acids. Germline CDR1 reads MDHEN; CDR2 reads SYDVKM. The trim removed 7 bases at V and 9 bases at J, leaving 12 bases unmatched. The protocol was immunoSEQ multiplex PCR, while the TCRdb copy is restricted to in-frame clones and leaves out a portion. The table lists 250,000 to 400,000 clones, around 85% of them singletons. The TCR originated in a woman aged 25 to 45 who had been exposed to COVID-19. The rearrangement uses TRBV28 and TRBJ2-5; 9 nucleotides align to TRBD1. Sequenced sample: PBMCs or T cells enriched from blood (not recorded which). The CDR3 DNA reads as TGTGCCAGCACCCGGACAGGGGCCTGGGGGGCCCAGTACTTC. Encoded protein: CASTRTGAWGAQYF.